This is a list of T cell receptor beta chains from one sample in a study of cytomegalovirus exposure and HLA in healthy donors. Assay used: immunoSEQ multiplex PCR; TCRdb lists only in-frame clones, some missing. The sample consists of 110,000 to 150,000 clones, about 94% of them appearing once. The specimen sequenced was PBMCs. These receptors were collected from a man younger than 35 in good health and CMV-seropositive. The CDR3 runs from the conserved cysteine through the conserved F or W. D genes are given only for firm matches. Clone sizes are given selectively: once, few, many, or a class where the clone is expanded.

size | D | J | V | CDR3 | DNA
once | - | TRBJ2-7 | TRBV7-9 | CASSLASLGSYEQYF | TGTGCCAGCAGCTTAGCTAGCCTCGGCAGCTACGAGCAGTACTTC
- | - | TRBJ1-1 | TRBV5-4 | CASSLQGFRNTEAFF | TGTGCCAGCAGCTTGCAGGGGTTCCGGAACACTGAAGCTTTCTTT
- | TRBD2 | TRBJ2-1 | TRBV7-9 | CASSGGTSDPEQFF | TGTGCCAGCAGCGGGGGGACTAGCGACCCTGAGCAGTTCTTC
- | - | TRBJ2-1 | TRBV6-6 | CASSWWGGSTNNEQFF | TGTGCCAGCAGTTGGTGGGGCGGTTCCACTAACAATGAGCAGTTCTTC
- | - | TRBJ2-2 | TRBV7-3 | CASSPTNTGELFF | TGTGCCAGCAGCCCCACAAACACCGGGGAGCTGTTTTTT
- | - | TRBJ2-7 | TRBV19 | CASRSRLSSYEQYF | TGTGCCAGTAGGAGTCGCCTGAGCTCCTACGAGCAGTACTTC
once | - | TRBJ2-3 | TRBV5-1 | CASSQGWGPDTQYF | TGCGCCAGCAGCCAGGGGTGGGGACCGGATACGCAGTATTTT
once | - | TRBJ1-1 | TRBV12-5 | CASGLGTLGAMNTEAFF | TGTGCTAGTGGTTTGGGGACCCTTGGGGCGATGAACACTGAAGCTTTCTTT
- | TRBD2 | TRBJ2-7 | TRBV27 | CASSSPGTRTWEQYF | TGTGCCAGCAGTTCTCCGGGGACTAGGACGTGGGAGCAGTACTTC
- | - | TRBJ2-1 | TRBV29-1 | CSGAQDSYNEQFF | TGCAGCGGTGCACAAGACTCCTACAATGAGCAGTTCTTC
- | TRBD2 | TRBJ2-7 | TRBV7-8 | CASSLGGLAYEQYF | TGTGCCAGCAGCTTAGGGGGACTAGCCTACGAGCAGTACTTC
- | TRBD1 | TRBJ1-2 | TRBV6-1 | CASSHRTGLDGYTF | TGTGCCAGCAGTCATAGGACAGGGCTAGACGGCTACACCTTC
- | TRBD1 | TRBJ1-5 | TRBV4-1 | CASSRETGYSSNQPQHF | TGCGCCAGCAGCCGAGAGACAGGGTATTCTAGCAATCAGCCCCAGCATTTT
- | - | TRBJ2-1 | TRBV27 | CASSTDYAGYNEQFF | TGTGCCAGCAGTACCGACTACGCCGGCTACAATGAGCAGTTCTTC
- | TRBD2 | TRBJ2-5 | TRBV5-4 | CASSPGLAGVWETQYF | TGTGCCAGCAGCCCCGGACTAGCGGGAGTGTGGGAGACCCAGTACTTC
- | TRBD2 | TRBJ2-7 | TRBV5-1 | CASSSSGGHYEQYF | TGCGCCAGCAGCTCCTCGGGGGGGCACTACGAGCAGTACTTC
- | - | TRBJ2-1 | TRBV6-6 | CASTPTGAYNEQFF | TGTGCCAGCACTCCCACCGGGGCCTACAATGAGCAGTTCTTC
- | TRBD1 | TRBJ2-2 | TRBV5-1 | CASSFGGQGTGELFF | TGCGCCAGCAGCTTCGGGGGACAGGGGACCGGGGAGCTGTTTTTT
- | - | TRBJ2-7 | TRBV4-1 | CASSQLLAVGGYEQYF | TGCGCCAGCAGCCAATTACTAGCCGTGGGAGGTTACGAGCAGTACTTC
once | - | TRBJ2-7 | TRBV11-2 | CASSSLAGGGYEQYF | TGTGCCAGCAGCTCACTAGCTGGTGGTGGCTACGAGCAGTACTTC
- | TRBD1 | TRBJ2-3 | TRBV9 | CASSADRSTDTQYF | TGTGCCAGCAGCGCGGACAGGAGCACAGATACGCAGTATTTT
once | - | TRBJ2-7 | TRBV11-2 | CASSFTGSGYEQYF | TGTGCCAGCAGCTTCACCGGGAGCGGGTACGAGCAGTACTTC
- | - | TRBJ2-2 | TRBV2 | CASYYSGGELFF | TGTGCCAGCTATTATTCGGGCGGGGAGCTGTTTTTT
- | TRBD1 | TRBJ1-4 | TRBV7-9 | CASSFSGTGLNEKLFF | TGTGCCAGCAGCTTTTCCGGGACAGGACTTAATGAAAAACTGTTTTTT
- | TRBD1 | TRBJ2-5 | TRBV9 | CASRATGGETQYF | TGTGCCAGCAGAGCGACAGGGGGGGAGACCCAGTACTTC
- | - | TRBJ2-3 | TRBV28 | CASSFRGTDTQYF | TGTGCCAGCAGTTTTAGGGGAACAGATACGCAGTATTTT
few | - | TRBJ2-5 | TRBV7-8 | CASSPDSKETQYF | TGTGCCAGCAGCCCTGACAGTAAAGAGACCCAGTACTTC
- | - | TRBJ1-2 | TRBV30 | CAWSASGVGGYTF | TGTGCCTGGAGTGCCTCAGGGGTGGGAGGCTACACCTTC
- | TRBD2 | TRBJ2-1 | TRBV7-2 | CASSRTSGSSNEQFF | TGTGCCAGCAGCCGGACTAGCGGGAGTAGCAATGAGCAGTTCTTC
- | - | TRBJ2-7 | TRBV6-1 | CASSSGDMLYEQYF | TGTGCCAGCAGTTCAGGGGATATGCTTTACGAGCAGTACTTC
- | - | TRBJ1-2 | TRBV5-4 | CASSLRTVNYGYTF | TGTGCCAGCAGCTTGAGGACAGTAAACTATGGCTACACCTTC
- | - | TRBJ2-1 | TRBV4-1 | CASSLRKTGLADNEQFF | TGCGCCAGCAGCCTCCGCAAAACGGGACTGGCGGACAATGAGCAGTTCTTC
- | TRBD1 | TRBJ2-1 | TRBV4-1 | CASSQGGTGVGDEQFF | TGCGCCAGCAGCCAGGGGGGGACAGGGGTCGGCGATGAGCAGTTCTTC
- | TRBD2 | TRBJ2-5 | TRBV20-1 | CSANRDYGHF | TGCAGTGCAAACCGGGACTACGGACACTTC
- | TRBD1 | TRBJ1-6 | TRBV5-5 | CASSPRTGALNSPLHF | TGTGCCAGCAGCCCGCGGACAGGGGCGTTGAATTCACCCCTCCACTTT
- | - | TRBJ1-5 | TRBV10-1 | CARPRSGQPQHF | TGCGCCAGGCCTCGTTCGGGGCAGCCCCAGCATTTT
- | TRBD1 | TRBJ2-2 | TRBV25-1 | CASSEFGQGNTGELFF | TGTGCCAGCAGTGAATTTGGACAGGGGAACACCGGGGAGCTGTTTTTT
- | - | TRBJ2-7 | TRBV27 | CASTPSGSSYEQYF | TGTGCCAGCACCCCGAGCGGGTCCTCCTACGAGCAGTACTTC
- | TRBD1 | TRBJ1-5 | TRBV6-1 | CASSDEGGRSQPQHF | TGTGCCAGCAGTGACGAAGGGGGCCGGAGTCAGCCCCAGCATTTT
- | TRBD1 | TRBJ2-6 | TRBV2 | CASSTDRDSGANVLTF | TGTGCCAGCAGTACCGACAGGGACTCTGGGGCCAACGTCCTGACTTTC
- | - | TRBJ1-2 | TRBV2 | CASRKGVGSNYGYTF | TGTGCCAGTAGGAAAGGGGTCGGCTCTAACTATGGCTACACCTTC
once | TRBD1 | TRBJ2-7 | TRBV28 | CASSPNTGEYEQYF | TGTGCCAGCAGCCCAAATACAGGGGAATACGAGCAGTACTTC
- | TRBD1 | TRBJ1-4 | TRBV27 | CASSLEGQGHEKLFF | TGTGCCAGCAGTTTGGAAGGACAGGGGCATGAAAAACTGTTTTTT
- | TRBD2 | TRBJ2-1 | TRBV29-1 | CSVGGTPQGSYEQFF | TGCAGCGTGGGGGGGACGCCGCAGGGTTCCTATGAGCAGTTCTTC
- | - | TRBJ2-2 | TRBV29-1 | CSVNSPPGELFF | TGCAGCGTTAACTCCCCTCCCGGGGAGCTGTTTTTT
once | - | TRBJ2-1 | TRBV2 | CASSEASGAGNTHIF | TGTGCCAGCAGTGAAGCCAGTGGGGCAGGGAATACCCACATCTTC
- | - | TRBJ1-5 | TRBV28 | CASTGPSGQPQHF | TGTGCCAGCACTGGCCCCTCGGGGCAGCCCCAGCATTTT
- | TRBD1 | TRBJ2-5 | TRBV5-6 | CASRFARQGAEETQYF | TGTGCCAGCAGATTTGCACGACAGGGTGCGGAGGAGACCCAGTACTTC
- | TRBD2 | TRBJ2-1 | TRBV4-1 | CASSQEETSGTPGQFF | TGCGCCAGCAGCCAAGAGGAGACTAGCGGGACTCCAGGGCAGTTCTTC
- | - | TRBJ1-2 | TRBV6-5 | CASSYSSPQGYTF | TGTGCCAGCAGTTACTCAAGTCCTCAGGGCTACACCTTC
- | TRBD2 | TRBJ2-1 | TRBV4-1 | CASSQDGTSGYNEQFF | TGCGCCAGCAGCCAAGACGGGACTAGCGGATACAATGAGCAGTTCTTC
- | - | TRBJ2-5 | TRBV19 | CASSIGDGETQYF | TGTGCCAGTAGTATAGGCGACGGGGAGACCCAGTACTTC